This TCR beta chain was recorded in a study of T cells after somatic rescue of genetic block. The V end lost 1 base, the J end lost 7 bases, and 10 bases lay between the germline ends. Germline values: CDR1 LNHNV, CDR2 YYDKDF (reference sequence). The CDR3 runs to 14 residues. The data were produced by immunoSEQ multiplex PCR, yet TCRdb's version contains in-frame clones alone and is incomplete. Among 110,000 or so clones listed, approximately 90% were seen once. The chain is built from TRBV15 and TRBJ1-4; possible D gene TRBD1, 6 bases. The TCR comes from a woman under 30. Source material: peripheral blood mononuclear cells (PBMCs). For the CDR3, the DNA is TGTGCCACCAGCAGAGCAGGGGCGGCTGAAAAACTGTTTTTT. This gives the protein CATSRAGAAEKLFF.